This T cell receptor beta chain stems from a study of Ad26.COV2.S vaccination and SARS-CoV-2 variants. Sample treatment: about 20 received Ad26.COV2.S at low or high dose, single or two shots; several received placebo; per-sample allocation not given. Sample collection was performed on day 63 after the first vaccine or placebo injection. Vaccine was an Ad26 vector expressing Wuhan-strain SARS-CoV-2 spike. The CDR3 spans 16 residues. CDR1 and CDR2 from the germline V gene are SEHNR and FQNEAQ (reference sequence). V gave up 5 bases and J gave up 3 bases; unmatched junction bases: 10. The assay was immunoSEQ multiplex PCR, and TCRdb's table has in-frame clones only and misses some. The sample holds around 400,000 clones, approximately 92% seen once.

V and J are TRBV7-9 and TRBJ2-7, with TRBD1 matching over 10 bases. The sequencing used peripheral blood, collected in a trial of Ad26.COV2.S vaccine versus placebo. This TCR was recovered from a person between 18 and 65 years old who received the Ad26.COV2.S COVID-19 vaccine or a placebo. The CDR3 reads CASSTTDRGAYYEQYF. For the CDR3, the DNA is TGTGCCAGCAGCACAACGGACAGGGGGGCCTACTACGAGCAGTACTTC.